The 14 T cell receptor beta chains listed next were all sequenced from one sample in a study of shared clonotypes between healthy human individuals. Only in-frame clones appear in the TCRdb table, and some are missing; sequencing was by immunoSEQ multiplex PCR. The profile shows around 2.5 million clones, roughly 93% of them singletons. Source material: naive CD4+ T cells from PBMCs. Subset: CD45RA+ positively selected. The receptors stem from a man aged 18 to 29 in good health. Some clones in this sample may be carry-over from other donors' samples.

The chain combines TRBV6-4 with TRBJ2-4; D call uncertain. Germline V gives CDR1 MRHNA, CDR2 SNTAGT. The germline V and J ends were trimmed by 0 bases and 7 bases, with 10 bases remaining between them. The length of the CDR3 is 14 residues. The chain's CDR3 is CASSDSAASNIQYF. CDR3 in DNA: TGTGCCAGCAGTGACTCCGCAGCTAGTAACATTCAGTACTTC.

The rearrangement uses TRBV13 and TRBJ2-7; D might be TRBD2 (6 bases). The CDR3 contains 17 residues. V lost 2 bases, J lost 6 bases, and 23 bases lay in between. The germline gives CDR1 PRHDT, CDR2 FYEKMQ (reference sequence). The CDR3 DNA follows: TGTGCCAGCAGCTTATCAGGAGGAGTGGGACTGGTGAGCGAGCAGTACTTC. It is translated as CASSLSGGVGLVSEQYF.

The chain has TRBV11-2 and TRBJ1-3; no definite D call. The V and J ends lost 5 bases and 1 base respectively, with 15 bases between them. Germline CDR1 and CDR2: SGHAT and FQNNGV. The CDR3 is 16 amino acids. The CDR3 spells CASSPRSEGSGNTIYF. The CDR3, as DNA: TGTGCCAGCAGCCCCCGGTCGGAGGGTTCTGGAAACACCATATATTTT.

This chain's CDR3 is CASSLDFVSTGELFF. As DNA, the CDR3 is TGCGCCAGCAGCTTGGATTTCGTTTCCACCGGGGAGCTGTTTTTT. The rearrangement uses TRBV5-1 and TRBJ2-2; no firm D call. The V and J ends lost 0 bases and 4 bases respectively, with 10 bases between them. The CDR3 is 15 amino acids. Germline loops: CDR1 SGHRS, CDR2 YFSETQ.

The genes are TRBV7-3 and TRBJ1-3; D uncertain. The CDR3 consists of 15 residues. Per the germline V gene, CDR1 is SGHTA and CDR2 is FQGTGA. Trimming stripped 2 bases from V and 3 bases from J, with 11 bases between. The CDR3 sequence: CASSLGREIGNTIYF. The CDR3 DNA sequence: TGTGCCAGCAGCTTAGGTCGGGAGATTGGAAACACCATATATTTT.

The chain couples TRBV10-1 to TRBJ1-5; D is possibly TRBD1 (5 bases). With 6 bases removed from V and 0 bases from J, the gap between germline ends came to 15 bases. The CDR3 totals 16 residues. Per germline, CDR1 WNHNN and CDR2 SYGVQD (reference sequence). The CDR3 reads CASRHWDAYSNQPQHF. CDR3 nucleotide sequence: TGCGCCAGCAGACACTGGGACGCATATAGCAATCAGCCCCAGCATTTT.

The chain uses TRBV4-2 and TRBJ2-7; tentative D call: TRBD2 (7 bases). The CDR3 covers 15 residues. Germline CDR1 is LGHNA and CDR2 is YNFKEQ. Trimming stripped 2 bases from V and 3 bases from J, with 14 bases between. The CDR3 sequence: CASSQLGGGSYEQYF. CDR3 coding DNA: TGTGCCAGCAGCCAACTGGGGGGCGGGAGCTACGAGCAGTACTTC.

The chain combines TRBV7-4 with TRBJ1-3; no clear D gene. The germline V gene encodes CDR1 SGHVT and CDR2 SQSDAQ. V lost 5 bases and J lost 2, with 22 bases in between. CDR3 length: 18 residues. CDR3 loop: CASSAAWNGPLTGNTIYF. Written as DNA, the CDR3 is TGTGCCAGCAGCGCTGCCTGGAATGGTCCTCTAACTGGAAACACCATATATTTT.

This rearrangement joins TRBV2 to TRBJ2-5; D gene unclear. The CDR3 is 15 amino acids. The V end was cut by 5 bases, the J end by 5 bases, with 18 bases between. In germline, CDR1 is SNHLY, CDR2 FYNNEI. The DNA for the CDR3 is TGTGCCAGCAGTAAGGGTTCTAGGGTCGGGGAGACCCAGTACTTC. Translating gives CASSKGSRVGETQYF.

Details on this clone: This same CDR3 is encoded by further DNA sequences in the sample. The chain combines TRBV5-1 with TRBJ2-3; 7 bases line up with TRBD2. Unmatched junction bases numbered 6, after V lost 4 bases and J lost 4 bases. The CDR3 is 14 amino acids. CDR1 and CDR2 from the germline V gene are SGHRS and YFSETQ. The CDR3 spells CASSQGLGADTQYF. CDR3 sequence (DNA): TGCGCCAGCAGCCAAGGACTAGGGGCAGATACGCAGTATTTT.

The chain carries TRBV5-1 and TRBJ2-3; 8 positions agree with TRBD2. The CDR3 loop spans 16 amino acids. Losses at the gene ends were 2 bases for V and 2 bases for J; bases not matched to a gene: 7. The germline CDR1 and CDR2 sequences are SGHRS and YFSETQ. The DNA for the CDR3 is TGCGCCAGCAGCTTCGGGCTAGCGGGCCTCACAGATACGCAGTATTTT. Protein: CASSFGLAGLTDTQYF.

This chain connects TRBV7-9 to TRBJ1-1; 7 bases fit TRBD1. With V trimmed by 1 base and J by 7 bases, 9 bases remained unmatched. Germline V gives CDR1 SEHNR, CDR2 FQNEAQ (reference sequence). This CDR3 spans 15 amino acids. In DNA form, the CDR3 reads TGTGCCAGCAGCTTAGGCCAGGGGGTCATGGTTGAAGCTTTCTTT. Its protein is CASSLGQGVMVEAFF.

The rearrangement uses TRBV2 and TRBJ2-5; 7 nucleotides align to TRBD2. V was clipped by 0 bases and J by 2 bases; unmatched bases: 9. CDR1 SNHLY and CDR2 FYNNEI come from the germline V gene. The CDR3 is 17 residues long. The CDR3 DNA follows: TGTGCCAGCAGTGAAGCGGGCCCAGGGAGGGGTCAAGAGACCCAGTACTTC. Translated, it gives CASSEAGPGRGQETQYF.

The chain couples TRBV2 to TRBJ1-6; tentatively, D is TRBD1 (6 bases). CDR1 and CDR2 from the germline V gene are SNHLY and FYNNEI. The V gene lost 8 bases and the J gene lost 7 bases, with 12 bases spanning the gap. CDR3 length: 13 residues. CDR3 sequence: CASSTGFNSPLHF. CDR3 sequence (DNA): TGTGCCAGCTCAACAGGGTTCAATTCACCCCTCCACTTT.